Following are 18 T cell receptor beta chains from one sample sequenced in a study of T cell responses to AZD1222 COVID-19 vaccine. The assay was immunoSEQ multiplex PCR, and TCRdb's table has in-frame clones only and misses some. The table lists 95,000 to 100,000 clones, approximately 84% of them singletons. The source material was peripheral blood, sampled 28 days after the second AZD1222 dose. Source of these receptors: an adult who received the AZD1222 COVID-19 vaccine.

V gene TRBV19 combines with J gene TRBJ2-3; TRBD1 or TRBD2 may be the D gene (5 bases each). The germline CDR1 and CDR2 sequences are LNHDA and SQIVND (reference sequence). Trimming left V 2 bases short and J 2 bases short, with 20 bases between. The CDR3 loop spans 18 amino acids. CDR3 coding DNA: TGTGCCAGTAGTATACTGTCTCCGGGACCGAGAAACACAGATACGCAGTATTTT. Translating gives CASSILSPGPRNTDTQYF.

The rearrangement joins TRBV9 to TRBJ2-5; possibly TRBD1 or TRBD2 for D (6 bases each). The ends were cut back, 5 bases at V and 1 base at J, with 18 bases in the middle. Per germline, CDR1 SGDLS and CDR2 YYNGEE. The CDR3 extends over 16 amino acids. The CDR3 region has the DNA TGTGCCAGCAGTGTCGGGTCCGGGGGCCCCCAAGAGACCCAGTACTTC. It specifies CASSVGSGGPQETQYF.

The gene calls are TRBV18 and TRBJ1-1; D is perhaps TRBD1 (6 bases). CDR1 is KGHSH and CDR2 is LQKENI in the germline V gene. This CDR3 spans 16 amino acids. V was trimmed by 3 bases and J by 2 bases, leaving 16 bases between them. DNA for the CDR3: TGTGCCAGCTCACCGGACCCCGGACAGATTAACACTGAAGCTTTCTTT. This translates into CASSPDPGQINTEAFF.

The rearrangement joins TRBV27 to TRBJ2-1; D may be TRBD1 (6 bases). This CDR3 is built from 16 residues. V was trimmed by 5 bases and J by 3 bases, leaving 17 bases between them. Germline-derived CDR1 and CDR2 are MNHEY and SMNVEV (reference sequence). DNA of the CDR3: TGTGCCAGCAGTACCAGACAGGTAATGAACTACAATGAGCAGTTCTTC. Protein: CASSTRQVMNYNEQFF.

Here the CDR3 DNA reads TGTGCCAGTAGTATCGGAGGGGGCGAGCAGTACTTC. This codes for CASSIGGGEQYF. V usage is TRBV19 and J usage is TRBJ2-7; either TRBD1 or TRBD2 may supply D (6 bases each). The germline V and J ends were trimmed by 3 bases and 6 bases, with 9 bases remaining between them. This CDR3 is built from 12 residues. Looked up from germline, CDR1 is LNHDA and CDR2 is SQIVND (reference sequence). Using reference TRBV19 and TRBJ2-7 for the parts outside the CDR3, the full variable domain is DGGITQSPKYLFRKEGQNVTLSCEQNLNHDAMYWYRQDPGQGLRLIYYSQIVNDFQKGDIAEGYSVSREKKESFPLTVTSAQKNPTAFYLCASSIGGGEQYFGPGTRLTVT.

DNA of the CDR3: TGTGCCAGCAGCGCCACCCCGGGGGCCTACGAGCAGTACTTC. It is translated as CASSATPGAYEQYF. The chain links TRBV5-5 to TRBJ2-7; the D gene is possibly TRBD2 (6 bases). V was cut by 4 bases and J by 2 bases, with 13 bases left in between. Germline assignment: CDR1 SGHKS and CDR2 YYEKEE (reference sequence). The CDR3 sequence is 14 residues long.

The V and J genes are TRBV3-1 (or the pseudogene TRBV3-2) and TRBJ1-1, with D possibly matching TRBD1 (6 bases). Trimming removed 6 bases at V and 7 bases at J, with 21 bases between. Germline V gene lookup returns CDR1 LGHDT and CDR2 YNNKEL (reference sequence). The CDR3 spans 15 residues. CDR3 in DNA: TGTGCCAGCAGTCCCGGACTAACAGGGCGAAGTGAAGCTTTCTTT. Amino acid sequence: CASSPGLTGRSEAFF.

This chain joins TRBV7-3 and TRBJ2-3; D is perhaps TRBD2 (7 bases). Germline lookup yields CDR1 SGHTA and CDR2 FQGTGA. Trimming removed 5 bases from V and 5 bases from J, with 17 bases in between. The length of the CDR3 is 15 residues. CDR3 coding DNA: TGTGCCAGCAGCCCAAGGGGGGGGCGCGAAGATACGCAGTATTTT. This sequence encodes CASSPRGGREDTQYF.

The V and J genes are TRBV5-4 and TRBJ1-2; D gene uncertain. This CDR3 region has 14 residues. V lost 5 bases and J lost 4, with 15 bases in between. Germline V gives CDR1 SGHNT, CDR2 YYREEE (reference sequence). CDR3 DNA: TGTGCCAGCAGACCCCGGGAGACAAGCTATGGCTACACCTTC. As protein: CASRPRETSYGYTF.

The gene calls are TRBV24-1 and TRBJ2-7, with TRBD1 matching over 8 bases. Trimming removed 5 bases from V and 7 bases from J; junction bases left unmatched: 3. The CDR3 covers 12 residues. Germline CDR1 is KGHDR and CDR2 is SFDVKD. CDR3 sequence: CATSGDRREQYF. CDR3 DNA sequence: TGTGCCACCAGTGGGGACAGGAGGGAGCAGTACTTC.

The rearrangement uses TRBV6-1 and TRBJ1-2; possibly TRBD1 for D (6 bases). Germline values: CDR1 MNHNS, CDR2 SASEGT. The CDR3 has 14 residues. V was trimmed by 3 bases and J by 2 bases, leaving 10 bases between them. The CDR3 DNA reads as TGTGCCAGCAGTGACGCGAGGGGGAACTATGGCTACACCTTC. Translation gives CASSDARGNYGYTF.

This clone was recorded once. This chain connects TRBV7-2 to TRBJ1-1, with D uncertain. Germline V gene sequence: CDR1 SGHTA, CDR2 FQGNSA. This CDR3 has 12 residues. Trimming pared 3 bases from V and 4 bases from J, leaving 6 bases between. CDR3 protein: CASSFVGTEAFF. The CDR3 region has the DNA TGTGCCAGCAGCTTTGTCGGCACTGAAGCTTTCTTT.

The chain combines TRBV7-9 with TRBJ1-1, with a weak D call TRBD1 (5 bases). The V end lost 3 bases, the J end lost 5 bases, and 10 bases lay between the germline ends. Germline lookup yields CDR1 SEHNR and CDR2 FQNEAQ (reference sequence). CDR3 length: 13 amino acids. Written as DNA, the CDR3 is TGTGCCAGCAGCTTCCGTGAGGGGACTGAAGCTTTCTTT. Translation: CASSFREGTEAFF.

The chain combines TRBV3-1 (or the pseudogene TRBV3-2) with TRBJ1-5; a possible D gene is TRBD1 (5 bases). The CDR3 covers 17 residues. Germline-derived CDR1 and CDR2 are LGHDT and YNNKEL (reference sequence). V lost 4 bases to trimming and J lost 0 bases, with 16 bases between them. The CDR3 DNA reads TGTGCCAGCAGCCCTCCTTGGACAAGCTATAGCAATCAGCCCCAGCATTTT. Translation gives CASSPPWTSYSNQPQHF.

The chain recombines TRBV11-2 with TRBJ2-5; 12 bases are a match to TRBD2. This CDR3 comprises 17 residues. The V gene's germline CDR1 is SGHAT and CDR2 FQNNGV. The V gene end was trimmed by 5 bases and the J gene end by 2 bases; junction bases not matched to a gene: 9. The CDR3 reads CASSGGLAGSGQETQYF. In DNA, the CDR3 is TGTGCCAGCAGCGGAGGACTAGCGGGAAGTGGGCAAGAGACCCAGTACTTC.

The chain carries TRBV6-2 or TRBV6-3 and TRBJ1-6; tentatively, D is TRBD1 (5 bases). Trimming took 5 bases from V and 7 from J, leaving 9 bases between them. The CDR3 is 13 amino acids. Germline CDR1 is MNHEY and CDR2 is SVGEGT. The CDR3 DNA is TGTGCCAGCAGTCTACAGGAGAATTCACCCCTCCACTTT. Translation gives CASSLQENSPLHF.

This clone was found once. The chain uses TRBV18 and TRBJ2-7, with 7 bases aligning to TRBD1. This CDR3 has 16 residues. Looked up from germline, CDR1 is KGHSH and CDR2 is LQKENI. Trimming took 3 bases from V and 3 from J; bases not matched to a gene: 11. CDR3 bases: TGTGCCAGCTCACCTCTCCGGGCGGCAGGGGGCTACGAGCAGTACTTC. Translating it yields CASSPLRAAGGYEQYF.

The chain combines TRBV5-5 with TRBJ2-7, with 8 bases identical to TRBD1. This CDR3 has 14 residues. From germline, CDR1 is SGHKS and CDR2 YYEKEE (reference sequence). The J segment lost 6 bases and the V segment lost 4 bases, leaving 9 bases of the junction unmatched. The CDR3, as DNA: TGTGCCAGCAGCATCCGGGACAGGTCAGGCGAGCAGTACTTC. Its translation is CASSIRDRSGEQYF.